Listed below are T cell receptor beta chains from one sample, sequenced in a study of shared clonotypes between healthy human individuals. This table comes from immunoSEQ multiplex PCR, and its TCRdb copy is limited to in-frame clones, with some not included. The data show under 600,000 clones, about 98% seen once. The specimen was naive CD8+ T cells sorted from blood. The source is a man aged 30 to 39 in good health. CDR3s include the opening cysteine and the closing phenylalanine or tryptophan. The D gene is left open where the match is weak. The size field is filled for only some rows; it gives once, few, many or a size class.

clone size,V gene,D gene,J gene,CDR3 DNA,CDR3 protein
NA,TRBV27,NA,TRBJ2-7,TGTGCCAGCTCCGAGGGAATTCGTCCCTACGAGCAGTACTTC,CASSEGIRPYEQYF
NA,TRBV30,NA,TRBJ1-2,TGTGCCTGGAGTGTACCTCTAGCCTATGGCTACACCTTC,CAWSVPLAYGYTF
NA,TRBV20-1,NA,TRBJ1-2,TGCAGTGCTAGCCACAGGTCTGGCTACACCTTC,CSASHRSGYTF
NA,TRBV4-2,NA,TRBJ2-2,TGTGCCAGCAGCCAAGTAGCAGACACCTATTCGAACACCGGGGAGCTGTTTTTT,CASSQVADTYSNTGELFF
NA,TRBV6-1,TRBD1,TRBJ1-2,TGTGCCAGCAGTGGGGGGACAGGCCCTAACTATGGCTACACCTTC,CASSGGTGPNYGYTF
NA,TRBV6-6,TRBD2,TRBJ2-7,TGTGCCAGCAGAGGTAGCGGGAACGAGCAGTACTTC,CASRGSGNEQYF
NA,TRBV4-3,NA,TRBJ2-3,TGCGCCAGCAGCCCCTTTAACCCCCCAGATACGCAGTATTTT,CASSPFNPPDTQYF
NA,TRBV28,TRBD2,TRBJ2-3,TGTGCCAGCAGTTTCGGGACTAGCGGGAGATGGCCAGATACGCAGTATTTT,CASSFGTSGRWPDTQYF
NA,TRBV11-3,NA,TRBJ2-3,TGTGCCAGCAGTCAGGGATTTGTAGATACGCAGTATTTT,CASSQGFVDTQYF
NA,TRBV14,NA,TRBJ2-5,TGTGCCAGCAGCCCAAGAACAGAGACCCAGTACTTC,CASSPRTETQYF
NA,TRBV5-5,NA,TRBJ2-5,TGTGCCAGCAGCTTGGATGTGGGGGAACAAGAGACCCAGTACTTC,CASSLDVGEQETQYF
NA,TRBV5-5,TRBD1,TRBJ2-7,TGTGCCAGCAGCTTGCGGGACAGACTCTACGAGCAGTACTTC,CASSLRDRLYEQYF
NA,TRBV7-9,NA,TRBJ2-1,TGTGCCAGCAGCCTAGTAGCGTCTGAGCAGTTCTTC,CASSLVASEQFF
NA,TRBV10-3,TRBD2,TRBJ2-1,TGTGCCATCAGTGAAGGGACTAGCGGGAGTTATGAGCAGTTCTTC,CAISEGTSGSYEQFF
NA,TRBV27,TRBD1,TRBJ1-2,TGTGCCAGCAGTTTAATCAGCCCCAACCAACGACAGGGTGACTATGGCTACACCTTC,CASSLISPNQRQGDYGYTF
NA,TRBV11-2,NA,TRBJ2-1,TGTGCCAGCAGCTTAATATTCGGTTCCTACAATGAGCAGTTCTTC,CASSLIFGSYNEQFF
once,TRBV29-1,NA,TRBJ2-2,TGCAGCGCAGAACCAGACCCTAGGTCCGGGGAGCTGTTTTTT,CSAEPDPRSGELFF
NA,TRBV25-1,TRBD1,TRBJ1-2,TGTGCCAGCAGTCCCGGGACAGGGGATGGCTACACCTTC,CASSPGTGDGYTF
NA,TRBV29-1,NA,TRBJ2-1,TGCAGCGGTCGACAGGTCTCCTACAATGAGCAGTTCTTC,CSGRQVSYNEQFF
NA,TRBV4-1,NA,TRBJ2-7,TGCGCCAGCAGCCAAGATTGGGGTTGGGAGCAGTACTTC,CASSQDWGWEQYF
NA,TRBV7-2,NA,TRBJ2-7,TGTGCCAGCAGCTTTCTACCGGGACCGGGGTTTTTCGAGCAGTACTTC,CASSFLPGPGFFEQYF
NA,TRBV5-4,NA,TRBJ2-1,TGTGCCAGCAGCCTGGACAGCATCAATGAGCAGTTCTTC,CASSLDSINEQFF
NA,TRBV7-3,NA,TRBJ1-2,TGTGCCAGCAGCTTAAATGGGGGGACGAACTATGGCTACACCTTC,CASSLNGGTNYGYTF
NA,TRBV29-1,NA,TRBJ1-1,TGCAGCGTTGAAGAATATCCAGGGGACACTGAAGCTTTCTTT,CSVEEYPGDTEAFF
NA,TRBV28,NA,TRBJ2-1,TGTGCCAGCAGTCGAGCGGTTCTCTCCTACAATGAGCAGTTCTTC,CASSRAVLSYNEQFF
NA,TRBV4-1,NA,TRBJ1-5,TGCGCCAGCAGCCAAGATAAAAACCAGCCCCAGCATTTT,CASSQDKNQPQHF
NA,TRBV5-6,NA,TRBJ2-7,TGTGCCAGCAGCTTGGGCTACGAGCAGTACTTC,CASSLGYEQYF
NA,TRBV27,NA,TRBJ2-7,TGTGCCAGCAGCCCCCGCCCGGGTGGAACCCCCGGCGAGCAGTACTTC,CASSPRPGGTPGEQYF
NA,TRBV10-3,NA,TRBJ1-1,TGTGCCATCAGTGAGTCGCAGGGGAACACTGAAGCTTTCTTT,CAISESQGNTEAFF
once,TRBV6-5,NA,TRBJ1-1,TGTGCCAGCAGTTACTCTCGGGCACAATACACTGAAGCTTTCTTT,CASSYSRAQYTEAFF
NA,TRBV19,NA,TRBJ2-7,TGTGCCAGTAGTGTAGGGACCGGGACATACGAGCAGTACTTC,CASSVGTGTYEQYF
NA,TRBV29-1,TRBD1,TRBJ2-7,TGCAGCGCCCGAGACAGGGCGACCTACGAGCAGTACTTC,CSARDRATYEQYF
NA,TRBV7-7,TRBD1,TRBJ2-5,TGTGCTAGCAGCTGGACAGGGAACCAAGGAGAGACCCAGTACTTC,CASSWTGNQGETQYF
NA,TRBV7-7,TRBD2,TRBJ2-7,TGTGCTAGCAGCTTAGAAGCGGGAGGTTTACGCGAGCAGTACTTC,CASSLEAGGLREQYF
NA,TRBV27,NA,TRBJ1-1,TGTGCCAGCAGTTTATACCACAAGAACACTGAAGCTTTCTTT,CASSLYHKNTEAFF
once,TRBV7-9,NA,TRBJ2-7,TGTGCCAGCAGCCCACAGGGACCTTCCCCCTACGAGCAGTACTTC,CASSPQGPSPYEQYF
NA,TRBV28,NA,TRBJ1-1,TGTGCCAGCCTTGACGCCGTGAACACTGAAGCTTTCTTT,CASLDAVNTEAFF
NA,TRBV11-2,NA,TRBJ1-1,TGTGCCACTCATCCGTTGGGGGGCTCCGGGAACACTGAAGCTTTCTTT,CATHPLGGSGNTEAFF
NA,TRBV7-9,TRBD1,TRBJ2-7,TGTGCCAGCAGCTTGGACAGGGGTAAGAACGAGCAGTACTTC,CASSLDRGKNEQYF
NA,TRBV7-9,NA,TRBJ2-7,TGTGCCAGCAGCTTATTAGCAACCTACGAGCAGTACTTC,CASSLLATYEQYF
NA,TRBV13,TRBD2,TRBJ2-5,TGTGCCAGCAGCTTAGGCAGATCTAGCGGGAGCCGCGAGACCCAGTACTTC,CASSLGRSSGSRETQYF
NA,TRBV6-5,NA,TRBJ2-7,TGTGCCAGCACAGGGGCTGGGGACGAGCAGTACTTC,CASTGAGDEQYF
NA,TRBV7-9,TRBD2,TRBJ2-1,TGTGCCAGCAGCAACCCACTAGCGGGAGCGGTCAATGAGCAGTTCTTC,CASSNPLAGAVNEQFF
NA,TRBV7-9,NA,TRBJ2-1,TGTGCCAGCAGCCCCTCTACTGAGCAGTTCTTC,CASSPSTEQFF
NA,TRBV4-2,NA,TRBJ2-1,TGTGCCAGCAGCCAAGTATCCGGGAGTGTTAATGAGCAGTTCTTC,CASSQVSGSVNEQFF
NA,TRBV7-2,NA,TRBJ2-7,TGTGCCAGCAGCTCCGGACTCGCCTACGAGCAGTACTTC,CASSSGLAYEQYF
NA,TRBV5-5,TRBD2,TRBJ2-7,TGTGCCAGCAGCTTAAGACTAGCAGACACCTACGAGCAGTACTTC,CASSLRLADTYEQYF
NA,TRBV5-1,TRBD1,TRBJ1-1,TGCGCCACCAGATCCCCCGCAGGGGGTAACACTGAAGCTTTCTTT,CATRSPAGGNTEAFF